This TCR beta chain was recovered during a study of blood T cell repertoires in COVID-19. Study overall: Researchers got acute and convalescent COVID-19 samples from the United States, Italy and Spain. The analysed material was cDNA or gDNA that came from T cells, B-cell-depleted T cells, or PBMCs.

Assay used: immunoSEQ multiplex PCR; TCRdb lists only in-frame clones, some missing. The sample has 40,000 to 50,000 clones; more than 85% are singletons. The study assigned cohorts using participant-reported clinical history. All recovered Cohort 3 donors got two negative PCRs, got clearance, or saw symptom resolution. CDR1 is KGHSH, CDR2 LQKENI, per germline. The CDR3 has 13 residues. The germline V and J ends were trimmed by 6 bases and 4 bases, with 12 bases remaining between them. Sequenced material: PBMCs or T cells enriched from blood (not recorded which). This clonotype originated in a woman between 50 and 59 years old who had recovered from COVID-19. This chain links TRBV18 with TRBJ1-2; weak D call: TRBD1 (5 bases). This CDR3 reads CASSPTELYGYTF. CDR3 nucleotides: TGTGCCAGCTCTCCGACAGAGCTCTATGGCTACACCTTC.